Listed here are 22 T cell receptor beta chains from one sample, sequenced in a study of blood T cell repertoires in COVID-19. Data came from immunoSEQ multiplex PCR; TCRdb stores just in-frame clones and leaves some out. The sample yields over 300,000 clones, around 90% seen once. The sequenced sample consisted of peripheral blood. The receptors were gathered from a man aged 18-30 years with active or convalescent COVID-19.

This clone occurred many times. This chain connects TRBV4-3 to TRBJ2-2, with TRBD1 matching over 9 bases. Per the germline V gene, CDR1 is LGHNA and CDR2 is YSLEER. The CDR3 totals 18 residues. J gave up 7 bases and V 0 bases, and 12 bases lay outside the gene matches. CDR3 coding DNA: TGCGCCAGCAGCCAAGATTTTGAGACAGGGGGGATAGTCGGGGAGCTGTTTTTT. It specifies CASSQDFETGGIVGELFF.

J is TRBJ1-2 and V is TRBV6-5; TRBD1 matches at 7 bases. From germline, CDR1 is MNHEY and CDR2 SVGAGI. V was clipped by 6 bases and J by 8 bases; unmatched bases: 9. This CDR3 region has 13 residues. The CDR3 reads CASRDRGLGGYTF. The CDR3 DNA sequence: TGTGCCAGCAGGGATAGGGGGCTGGGAGGCTACACCTTC.

The chain uses TRBV19 and TRBJ2-5; no firm D call. The CDR3 runs to 14 residues. The V gene's germline CDR1 is LNHDA and CDR2 SQIVND (reference sequence). V was trimmed by 4 bases and J by 0 bases, leaving 9 bases between them. For the CDR3, the DNA is TGTGCCAGTAGTACCAAACAGAACCAAGAGACCCAGTACTTC. Translating gives CASSTKQNQETQYF. Full variable domain (remainder filled in from reference TRBV19 and TRBJ2-5): DGGITQSPKYLFRKEGQNVTLSCEQNLNHDAMYWYRQDPGQGLRLIYYSQIVNDFQKGDIAEGYSVSREKKESFPLTVTSAQKNPTAFYLCASSTKQNQETQYFGPGTRLLVL.

J is TRBJ1-1 and V is TRBV29-1, with D possibly being TRBD1 (6 bases). This CDR3 region has 13 residues. The ends were cut back, 8 bases at V and 0 bases at J, with 13 bases in the middle. Germline V gene sequence: CDR1 SQVTM, CDR2 ANQGSEA. The CDR3 DNA sequence: TGCAGCACACGAACAGGGTTGAACACTGAAGCTTTCTTT. Its protein is CSTRTGLNTEAFF. Combining the CDR3 with reference TRBV29-1 and TRBJ1-1 gives the whole variable domain SAVISQKPSRDICQRGTSLTIQCQVDSQVTMMFWYRQQPGQSLTLIATANQGSEATYESGFVIDKFPISRPNLTFSTLTVSNMSPEDSSIYLCSTRTGLNTEAFFGQGTRLTVV.

In this sample, this clone turned up a few times. The gene calls are TRBV27 and TRBJ2-2; D is uncertain. The CDR3 consists of 16 residues. Germline CDR1 reads MNHEY; CDR2 reads SMNVEV (reference sequence). With 0 bases removed from V and 4 bases from J, the gap between germline ends came to 12 bases. CDR3 region: CASSLSPYVSTGELFF. The CDR3 DNA reads as TGTGCCAGCAGTTTATCCCCTTACGTCAGCACCGGGGAGCTGTTTTTT.

The CDR3 reads CASRGQGVSAEAFF. In nucleotides, the CDR3 is TGTGCCAGTAGGGGACAGGGTGTTTCTGCGGAAGCTTTCTTT. The chain links TRBV19 to TRBJ1-1; TRBD1 aligns across 9 bases. Trimming removed 6 bases from V and 8 bases from J; junction bases left unmatched: 10. CDR1 LNHDA and CDR2 SQIVND come from the germline V gene (reference sequence). This CDR3 comprises 14 residues.

The V and J genes are TRBV18 and TRBJ1-5; D remains ambiguous. V shed 6 bases and J shed 3 bases, with 12 bases lying between them. Germline CDR1 KGHSH, CDR2 LQKENI. The CDR3 is made up of 14 amino acids. CDR3 amino acids: CASSLGLDNQPQHF. The CDR3 DNA sequence: TGTGCCAGCTCCCTAGGACTCGACAATCAGCCCCAGCATTTT.

V gene TRBV10-3 combines with J gene TRBJ2-7; D is unresolved. Per germline, CDR1 ENHRY and CDR2 SYGVKD. The CDR3 sequence is 15 residues long. Trimming took off 3 bases at V and 2 bases at J, with 14 bases between the two ends. The CDR3 reads CAISDVGQSPYEQYF. The CDR3 nucleotides read TGTGCCATCAGTGATGTTGGGCAGAGTCCCTACGAGCAGTACTTC.

J is TRBJ1-5 and V is TRBV4-1; tentative D call: TRBD1 (6 bases). Per the germline V gene, CDR1 is MGHRA and CDR2 is YSYEKL. V was trimmed by 0 bases and J by 6 bases, leaving 9 bases between them. The CDR3 totals 14 residues. The CDR3 sequence: CASSQDRGRQPQHF. The CDR3 DNA follows: TGCGCCAGCAGCCAAGACAGGGGACGTCAGCCCCAGCATTTT.

This clone came up a few times. J is TRBJ1-1 and V is TRBV15; 11 bases are shared with TRBD1. J gave up 2 bases and V 3 bases, and 2 bases lay outside the gene matches. CDR3 length: 15 residues. Germline V gives CDR1 LNHNV, CDR2 YYDKDF (reference sequence). The CDR3 here is CATSSRTGGNTEAFF. CDR3 sequence (DNA): TGTGCCACCAGCAGTAGGACAGGGGGCAACACTGAAGCTTTCTTT.

The gene calls are TRBV12-3 or TRBV12-4 and TRBJ1-5; no reliable D call. The germline V and J ends were trimmed by 6 bases and 4 bases, with 7 bases remaining between them. This CDR3 has 12 amino acids. The CDR3 loop reads CASRRENQPQHF. The CDR3 DNA reads as TGTGCCAGCAGACGGGAGAATCAGCCCCAGCATTTT.

This clone was observed once. This chain connects TRBV19 to TRBJ1-1; TRBD1 aligns across 7 bases. After removal of 4 bases from V and 5 bases from J, the junction contained 7 bases not matched to a gene. CDR3 length: 14 residues. The germline V gene has CDR1 LNHDA and CDR2 SQIVND (reference sequence). In DNA form, the CDR3 reads TGTGCCAGTAGTACTTCACAGGGGTGGACTGAAGCTTTCTTT. Its translation is CASSTSQGWTEAFF. The whole variable domain, remainder taken from reference TRBV19 and TRBJ1-1, is DGGITQSPKYLFRKEGQNVTLSCEQNLNHDAMYWYRQDPGQGLRLIYYSQIVNDFQKGDIAEGYSVSREKKESFPLTVTSAQKNPTAFYLCASSTSQGWTEAFFGQGTRLTVV.

The rearrangement joins TRBV6-2 or TRBV6-3 to TRBJ2-5; TRBD1 matches 9 bases. This CDR3 spans 17 amino acids. The ends lost 2 bases at V and 5 bases at J; junction bases unmatched: 12. Germline V gives CDR1 MNHEY, CDR2 SVGEGT. The CDR3 here is CASSYLRQGGFRETQYF. In DNA, the CDR3 is TGTGCCAGCAGTTACCTCCGACAGGGGGGATTTCGGGAGACCCAGTACTTC.

The CDR3 nucleotides are TGTGCCAGCAGCGTAGCCTTCAGCACAGATACGCAGTATTTT. This encodes CASSVAFSTDTQYF. The V call is TRBV9, the J call TRBJ2-3, with no clear D. CDR1 SGDLS and CDR2 YYNGEE come from the germline V gene. The CDR3 sequence is 14 residues long. Trimming took off 0 bases at V and 0 bases at J, with 5 bases between the two ends. Full variable domain (missing parts from reference TRBV9 and TRBJ2-3): DSGVTQTPKHLITATGQRVTLRCSPRSGDLSVYWYQQSLDQGLQFLIQYYNGEERAKGNILERFSAQQFPDLHSELNLSSLELGDSALYFCASSVAFSTDTQYFGPGTRLTVL.

This clone was detected only once. The rearrangement joins TRBV7-2 to TRBJ2-4, with TRBD2 matching over 7 bases. In germline, CDR1 is SGHTA, CDR2 FQGNSA. The CDR3 runs to 15 residues. The J segment lost 0 bases and the V segment lost 5 bases, leaving 4 bases of the junction unmatched. The CDR3 is CASSPGGVAKNIQYF. The CDR3 DNA sequence: TGTGCCAGCAGCCCTGGGGGGGTAGCCAAAAACATTCAGTACTTC.

This chain joins TRBV9 and TRBJ1-4; D uncertain. The CDR3 has 15 amino acids. V lost 2 bases to trimming and J lost 0 bases, with 8 bases between them. Germline V gene lookup returns CDR1 SGDLS and CDR2 YYNGEE. The CDR3 DNA reads TGTGCCAGCAGCGTCCGAGGAGCAACTAATGAAAAACTGTTTTTT. It translates to CASSVRGATNEKLFF. The whole variable domain, filled in from reference TRBV9 and TRBJ1-4, reads DSGVTQTPKHLITATGQRVTLRCSPRSGDLSVYWYQQSLDQGLQFLIQYYNGEERAKGNILERFSAQQFPDLHSELNLSSLELGDSALYFCASSVRGATNEKLFFGSGTQLSVL.

The chain couples TRBV7-2 to TRBJ2-7; TRBD2 might be the D (6 bases). This CDR3 is built from 14 residues. V lost 5 bases, J lost 0 bases, and 11 bases lay in between. The germline V gene has CDR1 SGHTA and CDR2 FQGNSA. CDR3 in amino acids: CASSPGTGSYEQYF. CDR3 DNA: TGTGCCAGCAGCCCCGGGACTGGCTCCTACGAGCAGTACTTC.

The gene calls are TRBV6-5 and TRBJ1-1, with 7 bases lining up with TRBD1. Germline-derived CDR1 and CDR2 are MNHEY and SVGAGI. V was clipped by 5 bases and J by 4 bases; unmatched bases: 4. CDR3 size: 13 residues. The CDR3 DNA is TGTGCCAGCAGTCCAGGGGGGAGCACTGAAGCTTTCTTT. As protein: CASSPGGSTEAFF.

The J gene is TRBJ1-1, the V gene TRBV7-3, with TRBD1 matching 9 bases. Germline CDR1 is SGHTA and CDR2 is FQGTGA. There are 16 residues in the CDR3. The V segment lost 5 bases and the J segment 4 bases; nucleotides outside the gene matches: 11. DNA of the CDR3: TGTGCCAGCAGCCCTCAACCACAGGGGGCTGGCACTGAAGCTTTCTTT. Translation gives CASSPQPQGAGTEAFF. Variable domain in full (rest from reference TRBV7-3 and TRBJ1-1): GAGVSQTPSNKVTEKGKYVELRCDPISGHTALYWYRQSLGQGPEFLIYFQGTGAADDSGLPNDRFFAVRPEGSVSTLKIQRTERGDSAVYLCASSPQPQGAGTEAFFGQGTRLTVV.

The genes are TRBV4-1 and TRBJ2-1; 7 nucleotides align to TRBD2. Trimming took 5 bases from V and 6 from J; bases not matched to a gene: 13. The CDR3 length is 16 residues. Germline V gene data show CDR1 as MGHRA and CDR2 as YSYEKL. DNA of the CDR3: TGCGCCAGCAGCACGGGACTACCTACGTCGGGCAATGAGCAGTTCTTC. It codes for CASSTGLPTSGNEQFF.

Only one count was recorded for this clone. The genes are TRBV28 and TRBJ2-7; 8 nucleotides match TRBD2. In germline, CDR1 is MDHEN, CDR2 SYDVKM. This CDR3 is built from 13 residues. J was trimmed by 1 base and V by 8 bases; bases with no gene match: 4. DNA of the CDR3: TGTGCCAGCCTCCCTAGCGGGTCCTACGAGCAGTACTTC. Its translation is CASLPSGSYEQYF.

The chain employs TRBV27 and TRBJ1-1, with a weak D call TRBD1 (5 bases). Per the germline V gene, CDR1 is MNHEY and CDR2 is SMNVEV (reference sequence). The CDR3 covers 13 residues. Trimming stripped 5 bases from V and 4 bases from J, with 11 bases between. The CDR3 nucleotides are TGTGCCAGCAGTGAATCGGGGGGCACTGAAGCTTTCTTT. Translated, it gives CASSESGGTEAFF.